These 6 T cell receptor beta chains were sequenced from one sample in a study of tumor and adjacent non-tumor tissue in lung cancer. RNA was extracted from bulk tissue without any cell sorting. TCRbeta libraries were built with three rounds of nested PCR, modified from ARM-PCR. TCRdb ran MiXCR on the multiplex PCR reads and lists one entry per CDR3 protein. The repertoire consists of more than 60,000 distinct CDR3 sequences, with 77% occurring once and the leading ten covering roughly 12%. Source material: lung tumor tissue. These receptors were obtained from a woman aged 45-59 years with non-small cell lung cancer.

CDR3 coding DNA: TGTACGAGCAACTTAGAGAATAGCGGGGAGCAGTACTTC. Translating it yields CTSNLENSGEQYF. The V and J genes are TRBV11-2 and TRBJ2-7; 7 nucleotides agree with TRBD2. The CDR3 sequence is 13 residues long. The V gene's germline CDR1 is SGHAT and CDR2 FQNNGV.

As concerns this clonotype: This could be a read error, since a much larger clone is one nucleotide away. This chain uses TRBV7-8 with TRBJ1-5; D may be TRBD1 (6 bases). CDR3 size: 15 residues. Germline CDR1 SGHVS, CDR2 FQNEAQ. Trimming took 1 base from V and 6 from J, leaving 13 bases between them. In DNA form, the CDR3 reads TGTGCCAGCAGCTTAGTAGGGGGAGGCAGTCAGCCCCAGCATTTT. This gives the protein CASSLVGGGSQPQHF. Full variable domain (rest looked up from reference TRBV7-8 and TRBJ1-5): GAGVSQSPRYKVAKRGQDVALRCDPISGHVSLFWYQQALGQGPEFLTYFQNEAQLDKSGLPSDRFFAERPEGSVSTLKIQRTQQEDSAVYLCASSLVGGGSQPQHFGDGTRLSIL.

The chain employs TRBV4-1 and TRBJ2-1; D gene uncertain. The germline V and J ends were trimmed by 4 bases and 10 bases, with 26 bases remaining between them. CDR1 and CDR2 (germline): MGHRA, YSYEKL. This CDR3 comprises 17 residues. The DNA of the CDR3 is TGCGCCAGCAGCCTCAGCTCATTGTACGGCTCCCATAAAGAGCAGTTCTTC. Amino acids: CASSLSSLYGSHKEQFF.

The rearrangement uses TRBV6-1 and TRBJ2-7; D may be TRBD2 (6 bases). The germline V and J ends were trimmed by 7 bases and 5 bases, with 21 bases remaining between them. The germline V gene has CDR1 MNHNS and CDR2 SASEGT. The length of the CDR3 is 15 residues. The CDR3 region has the DNA TGTGCCAGCAATGCCGGGACTCCCTCCCGGAACGAGCAGTACTTC. It encodes CASNAGTPSRNEQYF.

The rearrangement uses TRBV28 and TRBJ2-7; TRBD2 might be the D (6 bases). The CDR3 covers 13 residues. Germline-derived CDR1 and CDR2 are MDHEN and SYDVKM. CDR3 amino acids: CAGRRDSPYEQYF. The CDR3 bases are TGTGCTGGCCGCCGGGACTCCCCCTACGAGCAGTACTTC.

A word on this clonotype: This may be a read error: a much more frequent sequence differs by one nucleotide. In nucleotides, the CDR3 is TGCAGTGCTAGGAGGATTAAGGCCGGGGAGCTGTTTTTT. Protein sequence: CSARRIKAGELFF. This chain links TRBV20-1 with TRBJ2-2; D not certain. Germline CDR1 is DFQATT and CDR2 is SNEGSKA (reference sequence). V was shortened by 3 bases and J by 6 bases, with 11 bases between the two germline ends. The CDR3 length is 13 residues.